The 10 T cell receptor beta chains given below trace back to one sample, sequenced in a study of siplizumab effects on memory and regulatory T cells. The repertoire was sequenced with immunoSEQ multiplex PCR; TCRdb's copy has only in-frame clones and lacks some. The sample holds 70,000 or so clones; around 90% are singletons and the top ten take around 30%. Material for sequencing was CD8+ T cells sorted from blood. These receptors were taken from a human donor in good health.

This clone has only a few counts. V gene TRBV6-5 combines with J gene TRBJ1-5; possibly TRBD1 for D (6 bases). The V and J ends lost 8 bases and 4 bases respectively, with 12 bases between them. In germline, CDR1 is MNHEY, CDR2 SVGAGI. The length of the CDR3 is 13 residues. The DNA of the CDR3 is TGTGCCAGCTCCACAGGGAGTAATCAGCCCCAGCATTTT. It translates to CASSTGSNQPQHF.

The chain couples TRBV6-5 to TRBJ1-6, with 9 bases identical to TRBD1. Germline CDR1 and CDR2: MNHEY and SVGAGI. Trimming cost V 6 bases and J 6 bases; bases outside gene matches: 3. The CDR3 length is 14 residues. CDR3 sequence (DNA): TGTGCCAGCAGACCGACAGGGGGTAATTCACCCCTCCACTTT. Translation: CASRPTGGNSPLHF.

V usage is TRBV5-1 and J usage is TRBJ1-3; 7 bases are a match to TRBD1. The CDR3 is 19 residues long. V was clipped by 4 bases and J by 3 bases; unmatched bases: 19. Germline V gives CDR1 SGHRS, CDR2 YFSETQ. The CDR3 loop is CASSTGDSSLLPLGNTIYF. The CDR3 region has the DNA TGCGCCAGCAGCACAGGGGACAGCTCTTTATTACCCCTTGGAAACACCATATATTTT.

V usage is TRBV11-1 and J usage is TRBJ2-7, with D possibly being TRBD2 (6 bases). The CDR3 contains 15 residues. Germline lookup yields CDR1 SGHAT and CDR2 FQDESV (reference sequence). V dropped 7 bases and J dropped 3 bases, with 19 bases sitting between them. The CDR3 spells CASTRERGTYYEQYF. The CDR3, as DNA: TGTGCCAGCACGCGGGAAAGGGGCACTTACTACGAGCAGTACTTC.

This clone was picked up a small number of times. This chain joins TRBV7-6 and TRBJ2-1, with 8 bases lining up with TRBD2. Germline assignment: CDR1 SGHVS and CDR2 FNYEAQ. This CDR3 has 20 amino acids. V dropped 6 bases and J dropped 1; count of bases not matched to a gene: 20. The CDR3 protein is CASSFNIAGTSIISYNEQFF. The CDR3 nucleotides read TGTGCCAGCAGTTTTAATATAGCGGGAACGTCTATTATATCCTACAATGAGCAGTTCTTC.

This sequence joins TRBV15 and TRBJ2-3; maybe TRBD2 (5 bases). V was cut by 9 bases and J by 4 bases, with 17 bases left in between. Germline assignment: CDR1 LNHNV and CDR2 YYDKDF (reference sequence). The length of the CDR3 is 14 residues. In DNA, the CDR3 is TGTGCCACGGAAGTAGCTGGACTGGCAGATACGCAGTATTTT. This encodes CATEVAGLADTQYF.

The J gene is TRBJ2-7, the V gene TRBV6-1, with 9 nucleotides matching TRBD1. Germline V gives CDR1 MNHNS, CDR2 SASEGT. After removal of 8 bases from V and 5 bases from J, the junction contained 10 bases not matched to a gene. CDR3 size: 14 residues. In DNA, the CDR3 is TGTGCCAGCTTTGACGGGACAGGGTTTAACGAGCAGTACTTC. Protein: CASFDGTGFNEQYF.

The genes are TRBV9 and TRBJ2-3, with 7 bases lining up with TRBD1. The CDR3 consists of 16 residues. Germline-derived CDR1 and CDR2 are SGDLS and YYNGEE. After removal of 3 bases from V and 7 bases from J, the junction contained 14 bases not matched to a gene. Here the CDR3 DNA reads TGTGCCAGCAGCGGGAACCCGGGACAGCCTTTACATACGCAGTATTTT. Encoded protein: CASSGNPGQPLHTQYF.

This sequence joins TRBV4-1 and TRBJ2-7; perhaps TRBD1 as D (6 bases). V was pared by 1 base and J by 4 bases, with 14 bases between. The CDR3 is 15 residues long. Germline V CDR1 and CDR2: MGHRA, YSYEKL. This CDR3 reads CASSQVAGQPYEQYF. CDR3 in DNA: TGCGCCAGCAGCCAAGTTGCCGGACAGCCTTACGAGCAGTACTTC.

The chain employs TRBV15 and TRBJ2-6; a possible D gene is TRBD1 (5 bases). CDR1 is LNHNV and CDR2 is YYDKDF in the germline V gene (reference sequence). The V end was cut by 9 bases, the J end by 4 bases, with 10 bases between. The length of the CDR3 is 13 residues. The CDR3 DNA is TGTGCCACTGCAGGGTCCGGGGCCAACGTCCTGACTTTC. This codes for CATAGSGANVLTF.